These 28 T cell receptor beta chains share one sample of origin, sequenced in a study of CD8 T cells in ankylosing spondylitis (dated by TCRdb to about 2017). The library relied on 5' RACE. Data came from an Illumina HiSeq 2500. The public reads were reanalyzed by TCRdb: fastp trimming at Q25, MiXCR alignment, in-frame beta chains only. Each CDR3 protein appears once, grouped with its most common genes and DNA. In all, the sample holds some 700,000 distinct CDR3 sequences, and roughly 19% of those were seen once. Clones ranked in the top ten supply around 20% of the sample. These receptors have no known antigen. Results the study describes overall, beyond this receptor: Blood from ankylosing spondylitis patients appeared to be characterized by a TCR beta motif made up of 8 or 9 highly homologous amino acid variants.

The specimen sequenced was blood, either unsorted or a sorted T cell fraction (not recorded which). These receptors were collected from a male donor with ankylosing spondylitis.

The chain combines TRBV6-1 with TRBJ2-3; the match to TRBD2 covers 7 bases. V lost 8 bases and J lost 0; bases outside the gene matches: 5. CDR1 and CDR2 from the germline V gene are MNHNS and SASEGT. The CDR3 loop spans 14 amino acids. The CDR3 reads CASQRGTSTDTQYF. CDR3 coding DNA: TGTGCCAGCCAGCGGGGAACTAGCACAGATACGCAGTATTTT.

The CDR3 protein is CASTGTLGGANVLTF. The CDR3 nucleotides are TGTGCCAGCACCGGGACCTTGGGTGGGGCCAACGTCCTGACTTTC. The chain is built from TRBV2 and TRBJ2-6; the D gene could be TRBD1 or TRBD2 (5 bases each). With 7 bases removed from V and 3 bases from J, the gap between germline ends came to 13 bases. Germline values: CDR1 SNHLY, CDR2 FYNNEI. The CDR3 is 15 residues long.

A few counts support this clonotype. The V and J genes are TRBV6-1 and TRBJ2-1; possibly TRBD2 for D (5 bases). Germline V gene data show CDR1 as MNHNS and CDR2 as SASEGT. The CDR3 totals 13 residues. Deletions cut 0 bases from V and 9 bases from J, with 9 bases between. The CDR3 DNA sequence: TGTGCCAGCAGTGAAGCGGGAGAGATTGAGCAGTTCTTC. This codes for CASSEAGEIEQFF.

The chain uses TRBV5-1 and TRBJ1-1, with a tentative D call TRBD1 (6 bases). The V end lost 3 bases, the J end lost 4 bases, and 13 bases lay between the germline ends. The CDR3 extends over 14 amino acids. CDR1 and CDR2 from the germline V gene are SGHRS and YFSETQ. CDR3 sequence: CASSSEDRTTEAFF. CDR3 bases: TGCGCCAGCAGCTCCGAAGACAGGACCACTGAAGCTTTCTTT.

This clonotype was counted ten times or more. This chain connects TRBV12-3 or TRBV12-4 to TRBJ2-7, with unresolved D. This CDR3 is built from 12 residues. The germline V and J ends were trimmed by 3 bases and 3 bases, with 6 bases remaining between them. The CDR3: CASSFGSYEQYF. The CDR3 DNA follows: TGTGCCAGCAGTTTTGGCAGCTACGAGCAGTACTTC.

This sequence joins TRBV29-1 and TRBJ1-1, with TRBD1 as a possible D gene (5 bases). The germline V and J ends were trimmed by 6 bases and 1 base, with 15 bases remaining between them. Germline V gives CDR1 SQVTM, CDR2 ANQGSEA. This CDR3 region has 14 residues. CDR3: CSVVLGGRNTEAFF. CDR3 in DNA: TGCAGCGTCGTTCTTGGGGGAAGGAACACTGAAGCTTTCTTT.

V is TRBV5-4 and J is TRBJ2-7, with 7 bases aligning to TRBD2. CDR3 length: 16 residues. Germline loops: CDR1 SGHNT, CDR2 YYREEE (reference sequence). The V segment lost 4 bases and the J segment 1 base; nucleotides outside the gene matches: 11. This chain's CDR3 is CASSAKGGRDSYEQYF. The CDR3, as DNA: TGTGCCAGCAGCGCGAAGGGCGGGAGAGATTCCTACGAGCAGTACTTC.

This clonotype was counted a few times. CDR3 residues: CASSRLAGPTYEQYF. In nucleotides, the CDR3 is TGCGCCAGCAGCCGACTAGCGGGTCCCACCTACGAGCAGTACTTC. The chain combines TRBV5-1 with TRBJ2-7; TRBD2 matches 10 bases. CDR3 length equals 15 residues. Unmatched junction bases numbered 6, after V lost 4 bases and J lost 2 bases. CDR1 and CDR2 from the germline V gene are SGHRS and YFSETQ.

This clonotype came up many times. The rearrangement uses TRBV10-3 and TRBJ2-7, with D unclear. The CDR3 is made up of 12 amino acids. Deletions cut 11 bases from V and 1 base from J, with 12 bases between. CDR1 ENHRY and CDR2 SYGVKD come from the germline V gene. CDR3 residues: CASGTESYEQYF. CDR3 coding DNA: TGTGCCTCAGGAACCGAATCCTACGAGCAGTACTTC.

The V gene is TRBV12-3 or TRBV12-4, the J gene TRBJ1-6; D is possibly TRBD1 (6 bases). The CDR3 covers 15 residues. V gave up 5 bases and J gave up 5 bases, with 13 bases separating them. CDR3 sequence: CASSPGGRDNSPLHF. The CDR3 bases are TGTGCCAGCAGTCCGGGGGGCAGGGATAATTCACCCCTCCACTTT.

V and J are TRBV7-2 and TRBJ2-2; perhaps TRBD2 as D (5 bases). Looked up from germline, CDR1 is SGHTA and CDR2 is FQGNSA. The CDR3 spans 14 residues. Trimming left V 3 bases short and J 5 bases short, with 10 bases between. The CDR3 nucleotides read TGTGCCAGCAGCTTGTACCTAGCAACCGGGGAGCTGTTTTTT. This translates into CASSLYLATGELFF.

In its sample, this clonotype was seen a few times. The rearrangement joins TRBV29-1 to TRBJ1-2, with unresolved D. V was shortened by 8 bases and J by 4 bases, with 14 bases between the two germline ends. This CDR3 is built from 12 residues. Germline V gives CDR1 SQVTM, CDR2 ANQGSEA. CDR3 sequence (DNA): TGCAGCCCAGAGAGGGTTGCCTATGGCTACACCTTC. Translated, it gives CSPERVAYGYTF.

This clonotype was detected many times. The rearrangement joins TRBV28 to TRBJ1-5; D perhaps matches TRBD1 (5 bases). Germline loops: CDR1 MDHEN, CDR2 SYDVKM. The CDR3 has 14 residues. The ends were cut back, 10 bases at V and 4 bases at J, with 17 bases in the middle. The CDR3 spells CATVKGKQNQPQHF. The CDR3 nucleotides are TGTGCCACCGTTAAGGGGAAACAGAATCAGCCCCAGCATTTT.

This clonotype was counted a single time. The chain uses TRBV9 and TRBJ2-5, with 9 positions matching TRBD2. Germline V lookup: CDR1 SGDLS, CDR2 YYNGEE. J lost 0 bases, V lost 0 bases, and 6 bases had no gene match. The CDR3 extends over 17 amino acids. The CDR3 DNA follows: TGTGCCAGCAGCGTAGGGGGCGGGAGGGCGTACCAAGAGACCCAGTACTTC. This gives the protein CASSVGGGRAYQETQYF.

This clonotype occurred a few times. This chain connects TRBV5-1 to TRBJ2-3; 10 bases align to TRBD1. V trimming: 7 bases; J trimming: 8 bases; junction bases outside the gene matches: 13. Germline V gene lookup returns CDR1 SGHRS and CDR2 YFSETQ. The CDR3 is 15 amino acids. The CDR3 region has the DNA TGCGCCAGCTATACTCCGGGACAGGGGATAGGTACGCAGTATTTT. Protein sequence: CASYTPGQGIGTQYF.

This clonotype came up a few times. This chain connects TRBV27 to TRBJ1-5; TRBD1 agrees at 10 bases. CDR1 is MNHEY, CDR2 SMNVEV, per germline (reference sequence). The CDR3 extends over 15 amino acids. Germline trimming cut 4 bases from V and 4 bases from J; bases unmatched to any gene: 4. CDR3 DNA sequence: TGTGCCAGCAGTTGGGGACAGGGGCTTAATCAGCCCCAGCATTTT. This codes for CASSWGQGLNQPQHF.

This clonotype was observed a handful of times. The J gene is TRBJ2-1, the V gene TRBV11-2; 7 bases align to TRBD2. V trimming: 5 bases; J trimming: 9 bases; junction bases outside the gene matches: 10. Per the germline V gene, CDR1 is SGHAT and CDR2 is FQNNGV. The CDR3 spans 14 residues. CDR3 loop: CASSIGGEGSEQFF. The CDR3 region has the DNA TGTGCCAGCAGCATAGGTGGGGAGGGGAGTGAGCAGTTCTTC.

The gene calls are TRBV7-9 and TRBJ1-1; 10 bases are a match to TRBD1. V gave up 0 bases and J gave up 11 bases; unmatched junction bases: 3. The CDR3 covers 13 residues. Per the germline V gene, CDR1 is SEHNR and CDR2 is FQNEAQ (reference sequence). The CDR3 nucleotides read TGTGCCAGCAGCTTAGCCCCGGACAGGGGGGCTTTCTTT. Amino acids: CASSLAPDRGAFF. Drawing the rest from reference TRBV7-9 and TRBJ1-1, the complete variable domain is DTGVSQNPRHKITKRGQNVTFRCDPISEHNRLYWYRQTLGQGPEFLTYFQNEAQLEKSRLLSDRFSAERPKGSFSTLEIQRTEQGDSAMYLCASSLAPDRGAFFGQGTRLTVV.

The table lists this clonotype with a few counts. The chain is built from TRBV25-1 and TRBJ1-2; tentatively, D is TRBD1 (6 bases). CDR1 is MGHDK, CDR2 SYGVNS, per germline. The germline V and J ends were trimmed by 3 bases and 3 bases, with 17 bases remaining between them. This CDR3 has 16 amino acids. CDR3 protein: CASSDSGGGRDYGYTF. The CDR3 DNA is TGTGCCAGCAGTGACTCGGGCGGGGGCCGAGACTATGGCTACACCTTC.

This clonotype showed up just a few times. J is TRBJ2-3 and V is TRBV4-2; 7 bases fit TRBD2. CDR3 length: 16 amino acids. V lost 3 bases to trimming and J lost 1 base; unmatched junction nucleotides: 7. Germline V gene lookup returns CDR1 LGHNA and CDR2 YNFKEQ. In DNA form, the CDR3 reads TGTGCCAGCAGCCACCGCGGGCGGGAGCGCACAGATACGCAGTATTTT. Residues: CASSHRGRERTDTQYF.

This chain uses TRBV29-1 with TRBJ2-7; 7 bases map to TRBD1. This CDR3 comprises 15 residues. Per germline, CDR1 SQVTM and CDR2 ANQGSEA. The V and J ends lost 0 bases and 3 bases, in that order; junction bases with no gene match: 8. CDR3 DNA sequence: TGCAGCGTTGAAGATCCAGGGACAGAGGACTACGAGCAGTACTTC. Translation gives CSVEDPGTEDYEQYF.

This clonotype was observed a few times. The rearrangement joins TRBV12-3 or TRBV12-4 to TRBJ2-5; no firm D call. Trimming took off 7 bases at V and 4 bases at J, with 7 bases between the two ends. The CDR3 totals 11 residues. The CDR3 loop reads CASTWGETQYF. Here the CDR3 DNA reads TGTGCCAGCACCTGGGGAGAGACCCAGTACTTC.

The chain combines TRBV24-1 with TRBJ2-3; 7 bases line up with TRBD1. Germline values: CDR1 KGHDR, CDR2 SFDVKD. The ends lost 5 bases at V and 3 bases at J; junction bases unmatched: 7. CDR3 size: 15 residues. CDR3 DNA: TGTGCCACCAGTGCCCCCGGGACAGCGACAGATACGCAGTATTTT. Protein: CATSAPGTATDTQYF.

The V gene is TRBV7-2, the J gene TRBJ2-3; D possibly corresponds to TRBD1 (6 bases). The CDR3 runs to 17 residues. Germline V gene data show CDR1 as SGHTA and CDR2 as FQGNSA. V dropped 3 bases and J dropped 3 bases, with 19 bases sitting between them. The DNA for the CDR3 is TGTGCCAGCAGCTTCCGACAGGCGGTCTTTGTTACAGATACGCAGTATTTT. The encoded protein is CASSFRQAVFVTDTQYF.

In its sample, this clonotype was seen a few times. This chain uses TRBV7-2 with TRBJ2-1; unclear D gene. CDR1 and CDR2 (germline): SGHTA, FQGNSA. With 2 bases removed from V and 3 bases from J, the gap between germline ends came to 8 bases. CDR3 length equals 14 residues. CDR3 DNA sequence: TGTGCCAGCAGCTTACTACTGTACTACAATGAGCAGTTCTTC. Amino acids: CASSLLLYYNEQFF.

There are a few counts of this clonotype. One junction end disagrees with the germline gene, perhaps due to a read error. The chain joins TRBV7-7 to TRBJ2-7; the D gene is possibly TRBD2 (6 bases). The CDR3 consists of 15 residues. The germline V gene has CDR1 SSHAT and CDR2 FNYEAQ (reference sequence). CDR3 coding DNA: TGTGCTAGCAGCTTAGCGGTAGGGACGGACTACGAGCAGTACTTC. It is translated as CASSLAVGTDYEQYF.

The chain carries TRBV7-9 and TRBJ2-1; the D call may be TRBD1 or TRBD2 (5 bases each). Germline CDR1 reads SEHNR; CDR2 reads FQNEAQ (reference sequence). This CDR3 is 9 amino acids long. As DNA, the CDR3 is TGTGGTGGGGGCAATGAGCAGTTCTTC. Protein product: CGGGNEQFF. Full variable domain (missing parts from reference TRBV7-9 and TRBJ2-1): DTGVSQNPRHKITKRGQNVTFRCDPISEHNRLYWYRQTLGQGPEFLTYFQNEAQLEKSRLLSDRFSAERPKGSFSTLEIQRTEQGDSAMYLCGGGNEQFFGPGTRLTVL.

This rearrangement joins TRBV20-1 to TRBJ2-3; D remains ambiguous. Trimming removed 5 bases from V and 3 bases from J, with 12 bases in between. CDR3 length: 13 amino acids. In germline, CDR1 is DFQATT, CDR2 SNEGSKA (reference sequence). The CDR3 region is CSAGVEKTDTQYF. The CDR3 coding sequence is TGCAGTGCTGGGGTAGAAAAAACAGATACGCAGTATTTT.